These 14 T cell receptor beta chains were all obtained from the same sample, sequenced in a study of blood T cell repertoires in COVID-19. This table comes from immunoSEQ multiplex PCR, and its TCRdb copy is limited to in-frame clones, with some not included. In the table there are hundreds of thousands of clones, 83% of which are singletons. Sequencing was carried out using PBMCs or T cells enriched from blood (not recorded which). The source is a woman between 50 and 59 years old who had been exposed to COVID-19.

The chain uses TRBV30 and TRBJ1-1; TRBD1 is a possible D gene (6 bases). Germline loops: CDR1 GTSNPN, CDR2 SVGIG (reference sequence). The ends were cut back, 0 bases at V and 1 base at J, with 6 bases in the middle. The CDR3 covers 13 residues. CDR3 sequence (DNA): TGTGCCTGGAGTGTAGGGGGGAACACTGAAGCTTTCTTT. Amino acids: CAWSVGGNTEAFF.

The chain joins TRBV3-1 (or the pseudogene TRBV3-2) to TRBJ1-5; D remains ambiguous. Germline loops: CDR1 LGHDT, CDR2 YNNKEL (reference sequence). This CDR3 spans 14 amino acids. Trimming took off 1 base at V and 2 bases at J, with 6 bases between the two ends. The DNA for the CDR3 is TGTGCCAGCAGCCAAGCCGGGGGCAATCAGCCCCAGCATTTT. Protein sequence: CASSQAGGNQPQHF.

This rearrangement joins TRBV27 to TRBJ1-5; D uncertain. This CDR3 has 14 amino acids. Germline CDR1 is MNHEY and CDR2 is SMNVEV (reference sequence). Trimming removed 3 bases from V and 4 bases from J, with 10 bases in between. CDR3 region: CASSLFPGNQPQHF. CDR3 coding DNA: TGTGCCAGCAGTTTGTTCCCGGGTAATCAGCCCCAGCATTTT.

This chain links TRBV21-1 with TRBJ2-4; the table's D call, TRBD1, was not checked against the DNA. TRBV21-1 is a listed pseudogene. CDR3 length equals 20 residues. CDR3 sequence reads: CASSKERGQGEFVAKNIQYF. The CDR3 DNA sequence: TGTGCCAGCAGCAAAGAAAGGGGACAGGGGGAGTTCGTAGCCAAAAACATTCAGTACTTC.

On this clone: Other DNA variants within this sample encode the same CDR3. V is TRBV28 and J is TRBJ1-5; 8 bases agree with TRBD1. The CDR3 is made up of 14 amino acids. In germline, CDR1 is MDHEN, CDR2 SYDVKM. V shed 6 bases, J shed 6 bases, and the junction held 7 bases outside the gene matches. CDR3 sequence (DNA): TGTGCCAGCAGGCCGACAGGGGAAGGTCAGCCCCAGCATTTT. Translation: CASRPTGEGQPQHF.

The genes are TRBV13 and TRBJ1-1; D not certain. The germline V and J ends were trimmed by 3 bases and 1 base, with 9 bases remaining between them. Germline assignment: CDR1 PRHDT and CDR2 FYEKMQ (reference sequence). This CDR3 is 14 amino acids long. The CDR3 loop reads CASSLGRANTEAFF. CDR3 bases: TGTGCCAGCAGCTTGGGGAGAGCGAACACTGAAGCTTTCTTT.

The chain has TRBV25-1 and TRBJ1-2, with a possible D match to TRBD1 (5 bases). Germline values: CDR1 MGHDK, CDR2 SYGVNS. V was cut by 5 bases and J by 6 bases, with 10 bases left in between. The CDR3 loop spans 12 amino acids. CDR3 coding DNA: TGTGCCAGCAGTTTGGGGGGGAATGGCTACACCTTC. Its translation: CASSLGGNGYTF.

The chain joins TRBV5-5 to TRBJ2-3, with 14 bases aligning to TRBD2. Germline lookup yields CDR1 SGHKS and CDR2 YYEKEE (reference sequence). The CDR3 runs to 18 residues. V gave up 5 bases and J gave up 5 bases; unmatched junction bases: 13. The CDR3 loop is CASSPTRLAGGLEDTQYF. Here the CDR3 DNA reads TGTGCCAGCAGTCCTACCCGACTAGCGGGGGGGCTGGAAGATACGCAGTATTTT.

The rearrangement joins TRBV2 to TRBJ2-7, with D maybe TRBD1 (6 bases). The V and J ends lost 3 bases and 5 bases respectively, with 17 bases between them. The CDR3 is made up of 15 amino acids. CDR1 is SNHLY and CDR2 is FYNNEI in the germline V gene. The CDR3 reads CASSDFVQGIDEQYF. The CDR3 DNA reads TGTGCCAGCAGTGATTTCGTACAGGGCATCGACGAGCAGTACTTC.

The chain couples TRBV15 to TRBJ1-1; 8 bases are shared with TRBD1. This CDR3 is built from 14 residues. In germline, CDR1 is LNHNV, CDR2 YYDKDF (reference sequence). The ends lost 4 bases at V and 3 bases at J; junction bases unmatched: 4. The CDR3 DNA reads TGTGCCACCAGCATCAGGGGGCTGGACACTGAAGCTTTCTTT. Its protein is CATSIRGLDTEAFF.

This clone was observed a few times. The V gene is TRBV6-5, the J gene TRBJ1-1, with D perhaps TRBD1 (5 bases). CDR3 length: 15 amino acids. The germline V gene has CDR1 MNHEY and CDR2 SVGAGI. Deletions cut 2 bases from V and 5 bases from J, with 15 bases between. The CDR3 DNA reads TGTGCCAGCAGTTACGGGGGGGGTAGGAGGACTGAAGCTTTCTTT. It yields the protein CASSYGGGRRTEAFF.

V is TRBV29-1 and J is TRBJ1-1; the D gene is possibly TRBD1 (5 bases). Trimming removed 5 bases at V and 2 bases at J, with 21 bases between. Germline CDR1 and CDR2: SQVTM and ANQGSEA. The CDR3 sequence is 16 residues long. CDR3 bases: TGCAGCGTTAGTCAAAAGGGGATCCACCCCAACACTGAAGCTTTCTTT. Its translation: CSVSQKGIHPNTEAFF.

The V gene is TRBV5-4, the J gene TRBJ1-3, with D perhaps matching TRBD1 (5 bases). Trimming left V 1 base short and J 7 bases short, with 12 bases between. The CDR3 covers 14 residues. In germline, CDR1 is SGHNT, CDR2 YYREEE (reference sequence). CDR3 sequence: CASSLTGNLNTIYF. In nucleotides, the CDR3 is TGTGCCAGCAGCTTGACAGGAAACCTGAACACCATATATTTT.

The chain couples TRBV18 to TRBJ1-2; 8 nucleotides line up with TRBD1. Trimming cost V 3 bases and J 5 bases; bases outside gene matches: 8. The CDR3 sequence is 15 residues long. Germline V CDR1 and CDR2: KGHSH, LQKENI. The CDR3 coding sequence is TGTGCCAGCTCACCTACGGGACAGGAAAATTATGGCTACACCTTC. The encoded protein is CASSPTGQENYGYTF.